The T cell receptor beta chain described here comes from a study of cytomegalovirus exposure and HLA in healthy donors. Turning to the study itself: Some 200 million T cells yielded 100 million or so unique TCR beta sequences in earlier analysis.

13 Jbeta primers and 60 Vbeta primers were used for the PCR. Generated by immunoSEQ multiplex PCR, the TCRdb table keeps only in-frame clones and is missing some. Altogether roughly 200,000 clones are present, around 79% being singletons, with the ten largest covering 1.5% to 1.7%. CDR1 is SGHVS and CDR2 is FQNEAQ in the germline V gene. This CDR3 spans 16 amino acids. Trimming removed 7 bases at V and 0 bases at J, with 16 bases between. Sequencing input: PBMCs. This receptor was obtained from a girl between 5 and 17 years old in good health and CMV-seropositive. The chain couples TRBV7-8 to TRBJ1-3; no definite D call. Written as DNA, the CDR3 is TGTGCCAGCAAGGTCCCTATGGAGAACTCTGGAAACACCATATATTTT. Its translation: CASKVPMENSGNTIYF.